The T cell receptor beta chain under discussion was sequenced for a study of cytomegalovirus exposure and HLA in healthy donors. About this clone itself: Its antigen is currently unknown.

General study points: Reports described diagnosis of cytomegalovirus status by the classifier as highly specific and sensitive. A later analysis revealed that TCR association rates differed between HLA loci, peaking at DRB1 and bottoming out at HLA-C. In vitro experiments confirmed that a few CMV-associated chains were specific for CMV antigens. CMV serostatus was the sole immune exposure information available.

With V trimmed by 2 bases and J by 3 bases, 8 bases remained unmatched. The CDR3 is 16 residues long. CDR1 is SGHNT and CDR2 is YYREEE in the germline V gene (reference sequence). In the PCR, 60 Vbeta and 13 Jbeta primers were used. This table comes from immunoSEQ multiplex PCR, and its TCRdb copy is limited to in-frame clones, with some not included. The data show fewer than 200,000 clones, with less than 80% seen just once and 0.7% to 0.85% held by the top ten. V and J are TRBV5-4 and TRBJ2-1; 7 bases fit TRBD2. This clonotype originated in a female donor in good health and CMV-seronegative. The sequenced sample consisted of PBMCs. The CDR3 DNA reads TGTGCCAGCAGCTTTACCACGGCTAGCGGCTACAATGAGCAGTTCTTC. It translates to CASSFTTASGYNEQFF. Full variable domain (outside the CDR3, taken from reference TRBV5-4 and TRBJ2-1): ETGVTQSPTHLIKTRGQQVTLRCSSQSGHNTVSWYQQALGQGPQFIFQYYREEENGRGNFPPRFSGLQFPNYSSELNVNALELDDSALYLCASSFTTASGYNEQFFGPGTRLTVL.